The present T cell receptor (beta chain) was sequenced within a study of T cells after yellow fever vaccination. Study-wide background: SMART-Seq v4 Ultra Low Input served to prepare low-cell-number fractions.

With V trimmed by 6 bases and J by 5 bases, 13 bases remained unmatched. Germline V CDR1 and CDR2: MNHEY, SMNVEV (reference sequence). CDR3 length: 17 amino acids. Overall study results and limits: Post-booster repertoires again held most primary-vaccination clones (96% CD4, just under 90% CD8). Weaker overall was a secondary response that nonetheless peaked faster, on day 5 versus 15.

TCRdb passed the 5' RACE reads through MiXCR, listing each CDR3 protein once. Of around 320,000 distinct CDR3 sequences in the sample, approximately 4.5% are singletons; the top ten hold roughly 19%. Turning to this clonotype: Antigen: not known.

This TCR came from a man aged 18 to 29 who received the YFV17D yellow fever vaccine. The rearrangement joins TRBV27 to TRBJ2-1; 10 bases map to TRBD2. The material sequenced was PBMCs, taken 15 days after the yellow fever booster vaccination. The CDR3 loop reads CASSLAGDPYLNNEQFF. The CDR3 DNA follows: TGTGCCAGCAGCCTAGCGGGGGACCCATACCTGAACAATGAGCAGTTCTTC.